This entry lists 24 T cell receptor beta chains sequenced from one sample in a study of T cell repertoires in cytomegalovirus infection. TCRdb reprocessed the reads via MiXCR and lists one record per CDR3 protein. The table lists approximately 97,000 distinct CDR3 sequences, about 17% of them singletons, with approximately 7.9% in the top ten. The sample was PBMCs. All receptors come from a human donor in good health (CMV status not recorded). Some clones in this sample may be carry-over from other donors' samples.

This clonotype was seen ten or more times. The chain uses TRBV7-2 and TRBJ2-1, with D possibly being TRBD2 (6 bases). This CDR3 has 17 amino acids. Deletions cut 4 bases from V and 0 bases from J, with 16 bases between. Germline CDR1 SGHTA, CDR2 FQGNSA. The CDR3 loop reads CASSSLRLASSYNEQFF. The CDR3 region has the DNA TGTGCCAGCAGCTCCCTGCGCCTAGCGAGCTCCTACAATGAGCAGTTCTTC.

This clonotype was counted many times. This chain links TRBV7-2 with TRBJ2-7; D gene ambiguous. The CDR3 contains 14 residues. Trimming cost V 4 bases and J 3 bases, with 13 bases left between them. Germline V gives CDR1 SGHTA, CDR2 FQGNSA. The CDR3 DNA reads TGTGCCAGCAGCTCAACACGGGCACACTACGAGCAGTACTTC. Encoded protein: CASSSTRAHYEQYF.

This clonotype was counted between two and nine times. The chain has TRBV6-2 or TRBV6-3 and TRBJ1-2; D call uncertain. The ends were cut back, 4 bases at V and 8 bases at J, with 8 bases in the middle. Per germline, CDR1 MNHEY and CDR2 SVGEGT. The CDR3 covers 11 residues. DNA for the CDR3: TGTGCCAGCAGTTGGCCCGAGGGCTACACCTTC. Translating gives CASSWPEGYTF.

CDR3 coding DNA: TGCAGCGTTCCGGGACAGGAGAGCGGGGAGCTGTTTTTT. Encoded protein: CSVPGQESGELFF. V gene TRBV29-1 combines with J gene TRBJ2-2; 8 positions match TRBD1. V lost 5 bases, J lost 7 bases, and 6 bases stayed unmatched. This CDR3 region has 13 residues. CDR1 SQVTM and CDR2 ANQGSEA come from the germline V gene.

This clonotype was seen repeatedly, ten times or more. The chain links TRBV5-6 to TRBJ1-2, with D tentatively TRBD1 (5 bases). V shed 1 base and J shed 8 bases, with 12 bases lying between them. Germline loops: CDR1 SGHDT, CDR2 YYEEEE. This CDR3 contains 13 residues. CDR3 DNA sequence: TGTGCCAGCAGCTTGACAGGTCTGGGAGGCTACACCTTC. Encoded protein: CASSLTGLGGYTF.

Many counts were recorded for this clonotype. The rearrangement joins TRBV10-3 to TRBJ1-2; no clear D gene. This CDR3 is 13 amino acids long. The germline gives CDR1 ENHRY, CDR2 SYGVKD. The V and J ends lost 3 bases and 4 bases respectively, with 9 bases between them. The CDR3, as DNA: TGTGCCATCAGTGATTGGGGTATCTATGGCTACACCTTC. Its protein is CAISDWGIYGYTF.

V gene TRBV2 combines with J gene TRBJ1-2; 7 nucleotides align to TRBD1. Trimming at V came to 8 bases and at J to 4 bases, leaving 7 bases not matched to a gene. This CDR3 spans 13 amino acids. Germline V CDR1 and CDR2: SNHLY, FYNNEI. CDR3 in amino acids: CASARDSIYGYTF. Here the CDR3 DNA reads TGTGCCAGCGCCCGGGACAGTATCTATGGCTACACCTTC.

This clonotype was seen at least ten times. The chain joins TRBV11-3 to TRBJ2-5; 7 nucleotides agree with TRBD1. Germline V lookup: CDR1 SGHNT, CDR2 YENEEA. CDR3 length: 14 amino acids. V lost 3 bases and J lost 1; bases outside the gene matches: 2. The CDR3 here is CASSFGDSQETQYF. The CDR3 DNA reads TGTGCCAGCAGCTTTGGGGACAGCCAAGAGACCCAGTACTTC.

This clonotype has a count of ten or more. The chain is built from TRBV5-4 and TRBJ1-3; D is possibly TRBD1 (6 bases). The CDR3 length is 15 residues. Germline values: CDR1 SGHNT, CDR2 YYREEE (reference sequence). Deletions cut 0 bases from V and 4 bases from J, with 11 bases between. The CDR3 region has the DNA TGTGCCAGCAGCTTGGCACAGGGTGCGGGAAACACCATATATTTT. This sequence encodes CASSLAQGAGNTIYF.

The CDR3 region has the DNA TGTGCCAGCAGTTTGGGGGGGATTAGGAGGGGGACCAAAAACATTCAGTACTTC. It yields the protein CASSLGGIRRGTKNIQYF. The chain joins TRBV28 to TRBJ2-4; a weak D match, TRBD2 (7 bases). Germline values: CDR1 MDHEN, CDR2 SYDVKM. Trimming removed 3 bases at V and 2 bases at J, with 20 bases between. The CDR3 spans 18 residues.

J is TRBJ1-2 and V is TRBV4-2; 8 bases are a match to TRBD1. The CDR3 length is 16 residues. The germline gives CDR1 LGHNA, CDR2 YNFKEQ. J was trimmed by 4 bases and V by 0 bases; bases with no gene match: 7. The CDR3 DNA sequence: TGTGCCAGCAGCCAAGATAGCAGGGGGCATGGCTATGGCTACACCTTC. This encodes CASSQDSRGHGYGYTF.

The V call is TRBV6-5, the J call TRBJ2-3; no clear D. The V gene's germline CDR1 is MNHEY and CDR2 SVGAGI. The CDR3 runs 16 residues. V was trimmed by 4 bases and J by 3 bases, leaving 17 bases between them. The CDR3 reads CASSSPGRAATDTQYF. The CDR3 bases are TGTGCCAGCAGTTCCCCCGGCCGAGCCGCTACAGATACGCAGTATTTT.

This clonotype was detected ten times or more. This chain links TRBV29-1 with TRBJ2-5; 10 bases are shared with TRBD1. V trimming: 6 bases; J trimming: 1 base; junction bases outside the gene matches: 8. Germline CDR1 SQVTM, CDR2 ANQGSEA. The CDR3 has 15 residues. As DNA, the CDR3 is TGCAGCGTCCGAACGACAGGGGGCTCCCAAGAGACCCAGTACTTC. Amino acid sequence: CSVRTTGGSQETQYF.

This sequence joins TRBV3-1 and TRBJ2-1; D gene unclear. Deletions cut 0 bases from V and 5 bases from J, with 11 bases between. There are 15 residues in the CDR3. The V gene's germline CDR1 is LGHDT and CDR2 YNNKEL (reference sequence). The CDR3 DNA reads TGTGCCAGCAGCCAAGATCACCCCGTGAACAATGAGCAGTTCTTC. It encodes CASSQDHPVNNEQFF.

This clonotype has at least ten counts. V gene TRBV7-2 combines with J gene TRBJ1-5, with a possible D match to TRBD1 (6 bases). The CDR3 consists of 14 residues. CDR1 is SGHTA and CDR2 is FQGNSA in the germline V gene. Trimming removed 2 bases at V and 7 bases at J, with 12 bases between. The CDR3, as DNA: TGTGCCAGCAGCTTAAAGGGGGGTGGGCAGCCCCAGCATTTT. Protein sequence: CASSLKGGGQPQHF. The entire variable domain, with the rest obtained from reference TRBV7-2 and TRBJ1-5, is as follows: GAGVSQSPSNKVTEKGKDVELRCDPISGHTALYWYRQSLGQGLEFLIYFQGNSAPDKSGLPSDRFSAERTGGSVSTLTIQRTQQEDSAVYLCASSLKGGGQPQHFGDGTRLSIL.

This clonotype has at least ten counts. One end of the junction varies from germline; a read error may be responsible. J is TRBJ1-5 and V is TRBV7-2, with 9 nucleotides matching TRBD1. The CDR3 totals 14 residues. Germline values: CDR1 SGHTA, CDR2 FQGNSA. CDR3 sequence: CASSLDRGAQPQHF. The CDR3 DNA reads as TGTGCCAGCAGTTTAGACAGGGGGGCCCAGCCCCAGCATTTT.

This clonotype was seen many times. The chain employs TRBV7-9 and TRBJ1-2, with 7 bases identical to TRBD1. Losses at the gene ends were 5 bases for V and 0 bases for J; bases not matched to a gene: 6. CDR1 and CDR2 (germline): SEHNR, FQNEAQ (reference sequence). This CDR3 spans 15 amino acids. CDR3 residues: CASSPSTGANYGYTF. The CDR3 DNA sequence: TGTGCCAGCAGCCCAAGCACAGGGGCTAACTATGGCTACACCTTC.

V gene TRBV2 combines with J gene TRBJ2-1, with D hard to call. In germline, CDR1 is SNHLY, CDR2 FYNNEI. The CDR3 consists of 16 residues. Trimming stripped 3 bases from V and 7 bases from J, with 19 bases between. The CDR3 nucleotides are TGTGCCAGCAGTGATTCCTCGTCGATTCTAGGGAATGAGCAGTTCTTC. It yields the protein CASSDSSSILGNEQFF.

Comment on this clonotype: Relative to the germline gene, one junction end is altered; a read error may explain this. This chain uses TRBV6-1 with TRBJ1-6, with D unclear. The CDR3 sequence is 15 residues long. CDR1 and CDR2 from the germline V gene are MNHNS and SASEGT. The CDR3 sequence is CDSNEVAAYNSPLHF. The DNA of the CDR3 is TGTGACAGCAATGAAGTGGCTGCCTATAATTCACCCCTCCACTTT.

V and J are TRBV29-1 and TRBJ2-5; D could derive from TRBD1 or TRBD2 (5 bases each). The germline CDR1 and CDR2 sequences are SQVTM and ANQGSEA. The CDR3 runs to 12 residues. V was trimmed by 7 bases and J by 5 bases, leaving 14 bases between them. The CDR3 is CSGGRVTETQYF. The CDR3, as DNA: TGCAGCGGGGGACGGGTGACGGAGACCCAGTACTTC.

There are many counts of this clonotype. This chain uses TRBV12-3 or TRBV12-4 with TRBJ1-6; 7 bases fit TRBD1. This CDR3 region has 15 residues. V was clipped by 4 bases and J by 5 bases; unmatched bases: 5. The CDR3 nucleotides read TGTGCCAGCAGTTCCCGACAGGGAAATAATTCACCCCTCCACTTT. Residues: CASSSRQGNNSPLHF.

This clonotype was picked up many times. The rearrangement joins TRBV7-8 to TRBJ1-1; 12 positions agree with TRBD1. This CDR3 region has 18 residues. The ends lost 6 bases at V and 0 bases at J; junction bases unmatched: 11. CDR1 is SGHVS, CDR2 FQNEAQ, per germline. CDR3 nucleotides: TGTGCCAGCAGTGACCACAGGGACAGGGGGCATTTGAACACTGAAGCTTTCTTT. This sequence encodes CASSDHRDRGHLNTEAFF. The complete variable domain, with remaining parts taken from reference TRBV7-8 and TRBJ1-1, reads GAGVSQSPRYKVAKRGQDVALRCDPISGHVSLFWYQQALGQGPEFLTYFQNEAQLDKSGLPSDRFFAERPEGSVSTLKIQRTQQEDSAVYLCASSDHRDRGHLNTEAFFGQGTRLTVV.

This clonotype was detected a few times. The chain combines TRBV4-3 with TRBJ1-5, with D unresolved. The V end lost 0 bases, the J end lost 6 bases, and 6 bases lay between the germline ends. The length of the CDR3 is 13 residues. Germline lookup yields CDR1 LGHNA and CDR2 YSLEER. The CDR3 sequence is CASSQERSQPQHF. CDR3 DNA sequence: TGCGCCAGCAGCCAAGAGAGGAGTCAGCCCCAGCATTTT.

The CDR3 sequence: CASTLGAGAAAFF. The CDR3 region has the DNA TGTGCCAGCACCCTAGGGGCGGGGGCGGCAGCTTTCTTT. This chain connects TRBV11-2 to TRBJ1-1; perhaps TRBD1 as D (6 bases). This CDR3 region has 13 residues. Germline V gene data show CDR1 as SGHAT and CDR2 as FQNNGV. V was cut by 7 bases and J by 10 bases, with 19 bases left in between.